This entry describes one T cell receptor (beta chain). Its cognate antigen is unknown. Execution of the assay was at deep level. Sequencing was performed with immunoSEQ multiplex PCR; in TCRdb, only in-frame clones are kept and a portion is missing. This table holds fewer than 600,000 clones, 60% to 85% found once. This sample is drawn from a study of shared clonotypes between healthy human individuals. Findings and limits, study-wide: Donor clonotype sharing was expected to depend on sequencing depth.

It was roughly 100 million PBMCs that unsorted samples used for genomic DNA. Trimming shortened V by 0 bases and J by 2 bases, and 10 bases separated the two germline ends. From germline, CDR1 is MNHEY and CDR2 SMNVEV (reference sequence). This CDR3 is built from 15 residues. Sequencing used PBMCs. The rearrangement links TRBV27 to TRBJ1-1, with D perhaps matching TRBD1 (5 bases). The sequence was obtained from a woman between 35 and 50 years old in good health. Some clones in this sample may be carry-over from other donors' samples. CDR3: CASSLSQGPNTEAFF. The CDR3 DNA sequence: TGTGCCAGCAGTTTATCTCAGGGCCCAAACACTGAAGCTTTCTTT.